This T cell receptor beta chain was sequenced during a study of blood T cell repertoires in COVID-19. Study-level background: In each case, the material was cDNA or gDNA derived from T cells, B-cell-depleted T cells, or PBMCs.

This clone has only one observation. Germline V gene lookup returns CDR1 SGDLS and CDR2 YYNGEE. The ends were cut back, 0 bases at V and 4 bases at J, with 12 bases in the middle. CDR3 length equals 15 residues. Profiled with immunoSEQ multiplex PCR; TCRdb holds only in-frame clones, not every one. The repertoire holds 35,000 to 55,000 clones, with roughly 90% as singletons. The genes are TRBV9 and TRBJ2-3; D might be TRBD2 (5 bases). The source material was peripheral blood. The receptor was isolated from a human donor in a cohort sampled during active COVID-19. The CDR3 nucleotides are TGTGCCAGCAGCGTAGGGTTGCGGGCGGCAGATACGCAGTATTTT. This gives the protein CASSVGLRAADTQYF.